This T cell receptor beta chain is from a study of identical twins. Points from the study as a whole: Out-of-frame alpha sequences shared by twins were enriched for low generation probability.

One entry per CDR3 protein, called by TCRdb with MiXCR from the 5' RACE reads. The sample shows roughly 770,000 distinct CDR3 sequences, 18% of them seen only once. Comment on this clonotype: The antigen remains unidentified.

The same sample was also used in a study of T cells expressing NK-cell markers. That source notes: The study found these clonotypes also leading the CD3+CD56-NKG2C+ fraction in a few donors.

The clonotype originates from a woman aged 18-30 years in good health. The source material was PBMCs.

The CDR3 region is CSAAGGSGANVLTF. CDR3 in DNA: TGCAGTGCTGCAGGGGGCTCTGGGGCCAACGTCCTGACTTTC. The gene calls are TRBV20-1 and TRBJ2-6, with 7 positions matching TRBD1. V lost 5 bases and J lost 0; bases outside the gene matches: 1. The CDR3 extends over 14 amino acids. Looked up from germline, CDR1 is DFQATT and CDR2 is SNEGSKA (reference sequence).